This record concerns one T cell receptor beta chain sequence. This CDR3 contains 16 residues. With V trimmed by 0 bases and J by 7 bases, 14 bases remained unmatched. The germline CDR1 and CDR2 sequences are GTSNPN and SVGIG (reference sequence). These data come from a study of blood T cell repertoires in COVID-19. Study-wide context: Acute-phase and convalescent COVID-19 samples originated in the United States, Italy and Spain. PBMCs, B-cell-depleted T cells, or T cells were the source of the cDNA or gDNA that made up the material.

As processed by the authors: Using reference gene primer amplification, nucleated cell counts were estimated. Assay: immunoSEQ multiplex PCR; the TCRdb copy retains only in-frame clones and omits some. The V and J calls and clone size come from that table; D and trimming were worked out from the DNA. The sample gives under 250,000 clones, 89% of which show up once; around 6.5% is in the top ten. This clonotype was obtained from a man in his fifties or sixties who had recovered from COVID-19. Material for sequencing was peripheral blood. This chain connects TRBV30 to TRBJ2-7, with TRBD2 matching over 8 bases. DNA for the CDR3: TGTGCCTGGAGTGTACGGGCGGGAGGCCCCCCTTTGGAGCAGTACTTC. The encoded protein is CAWSVRAGGPPLEQYF.